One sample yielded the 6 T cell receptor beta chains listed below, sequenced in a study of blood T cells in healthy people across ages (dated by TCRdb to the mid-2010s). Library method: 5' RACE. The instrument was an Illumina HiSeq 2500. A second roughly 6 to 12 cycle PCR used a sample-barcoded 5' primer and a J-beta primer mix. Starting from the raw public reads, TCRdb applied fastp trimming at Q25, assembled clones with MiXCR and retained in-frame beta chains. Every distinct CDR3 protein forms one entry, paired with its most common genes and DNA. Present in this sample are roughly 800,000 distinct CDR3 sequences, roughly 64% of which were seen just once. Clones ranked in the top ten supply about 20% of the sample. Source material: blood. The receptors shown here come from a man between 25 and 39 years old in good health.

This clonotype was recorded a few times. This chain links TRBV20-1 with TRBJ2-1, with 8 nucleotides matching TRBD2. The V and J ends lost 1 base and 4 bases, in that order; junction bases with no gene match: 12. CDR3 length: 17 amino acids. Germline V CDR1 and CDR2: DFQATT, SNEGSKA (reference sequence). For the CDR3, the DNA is TGCAGTGCTAGAGGCCCGACCCCCAGCGGGAGTTACAATGAGCAGTTCTTC. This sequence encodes CSARGPTPSGSYNEQFF.

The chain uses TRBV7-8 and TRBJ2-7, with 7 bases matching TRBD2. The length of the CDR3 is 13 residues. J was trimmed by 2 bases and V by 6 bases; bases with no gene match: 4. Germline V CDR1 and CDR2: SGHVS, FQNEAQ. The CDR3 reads CASSRDYAYEQYF. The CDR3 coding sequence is TGTGCCAGCAGTCGGGACTACGCCTACGAGCAGTACTTC. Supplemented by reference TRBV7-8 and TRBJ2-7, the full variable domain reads GAGVSQSPRYKVAKRGQDVALRCDPISGHVSLFWYQQALGQGPEFLTYFQNEAQLDKSGLPSDRFFAERPEGSVSTLKIQRTQQEDSAVYLCASSRDYAYEQYFGPGTRLTVT.

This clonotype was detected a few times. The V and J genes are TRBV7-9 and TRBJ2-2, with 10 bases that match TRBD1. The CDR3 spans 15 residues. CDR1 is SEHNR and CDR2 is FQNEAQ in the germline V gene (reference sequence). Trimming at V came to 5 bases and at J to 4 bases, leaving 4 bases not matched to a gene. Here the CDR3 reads CASSLGQGSTGELFF. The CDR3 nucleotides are TGTGCCAGCAGCCTGGGACAGGGGAGCACCGGGGAGCTGTTTTTT.

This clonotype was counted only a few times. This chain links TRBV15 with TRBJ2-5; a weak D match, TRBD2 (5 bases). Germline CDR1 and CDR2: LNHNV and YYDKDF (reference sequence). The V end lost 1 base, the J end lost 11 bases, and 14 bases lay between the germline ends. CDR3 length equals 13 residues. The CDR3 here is CATSRGGLSEQYF. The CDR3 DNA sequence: TGTGCCACCAGCAGAGGAGGACTCAGTGAGCAGTACTTC.

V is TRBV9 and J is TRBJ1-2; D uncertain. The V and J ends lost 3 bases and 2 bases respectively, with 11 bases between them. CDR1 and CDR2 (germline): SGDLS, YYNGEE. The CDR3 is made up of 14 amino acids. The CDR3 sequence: CASSEIQVNYGYTF. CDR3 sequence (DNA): TGTGCCAGCAGCGAGATCCAGGTCAACTATGGCTACACCTTC.

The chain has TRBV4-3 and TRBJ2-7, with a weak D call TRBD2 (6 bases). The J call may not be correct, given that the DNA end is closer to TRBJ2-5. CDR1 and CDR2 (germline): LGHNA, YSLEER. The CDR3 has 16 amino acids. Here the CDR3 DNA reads TGCGCCAGCAGCCAAGTCCTAGGAGGGCCGAAAGAGACCCAGTACTTC. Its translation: CASSQVLGGPKETQYF.